The rows below give T cell receptor beta chains drawn from one sample of a study of cytotoxic CD8 clonotypes in ibrutinib-treated CLL. Sequenced by immunoSEQ multiplex PCR; TCRdb stores in-frame clones only, minus some. The sample has approximately 120,000 clones; around 80% are singletons. The sample here was PBMCs, taken after 24 months of ibrutinib treatment. Source of these receptors: a human donor with chronic lymphocytic leukemia. Both conserved end residues are part of each CDR3. A D gene is named only where the DNA matches it firmly. A row's size may be missing; if present it is once, few, many or a size class.

clone size: NA; J gene: TRBJ2-5; V gene: TRBV6-1; D gene: NA; CDR3 DNA: TGTGCCAGCAGTCCAAACAGGGTCACAAAAGAGACCCAGTACTTC; CDR3 protein: CASSPNRVTKETQYF
clone size: NA; J gene: TRBJ2-1; V gene: TRBV19; D gene: NA; CDR3 DNA: TGTGCCAGTAGTCCCAAGGGCAGGCTCACGGGTAATGAGCAGTTCTTC; CDR3 protein: CASSPKGRLTGNEQFF
clone size: few; J gene: TRBJ1-6; V gene: TRBV7-9; D gene: NA; CDR3 DNA: TGTGCCAGCAGCTTATCAGGGCGAGGTTCACCCCTCCACTTT; CDR3 protein: CASSLSGRGSPLHF
clone size: NA; J gene: TRBJ1-1; V gene: TRBV7-2; D gene: NA; CDR3 DNA: TGTGCCAGCAGCTTAGATCTCGCCGCGACAGAAGCTTTCTTT; CDR3 protein: CASSLDLAATEAFF
clone size: NA; J gene: TRBJ2-7; V gene: TRBV7-2; D gene: TRBD2; CDR3 DNA: TGTGCCAGCAGCTTAGCGGCTAGCGGGGGGCACTACGAGCAGTACTTC; CDR3 protein: CASSLAASGGHYEQYF
clone size: NA; J gene: TRBJ1-2; V gene: TRBV4-2; D gene: NA; CDR3 DNA: TGTGCCAGCAGCCAAGAGGGGACGACTAACTATGGCTACACCTTC; CDR3 protein: CASSQEGTTNYGYTF
clone size: once; J gene: TRBJ2-3; V gene: TRBV7-2; D gene: NA; CDR3 DNA: TGTGCCAGCAGCTTATCTCCCCAGGGGGGGGGAGATACGCAGTATTTT; CDR3 protein: CASSLSPQGGGDTQYF
clone size: NA; J gene: TRBJ1-1; V gene: TRBV29-1; D gene: TRBD1; CDR3 DNA: TGCAGCGTTGGAGGGACAGTCGTGAACACTGAAGCTTTCTTT; CDR3 protein: CSVGGTVVNTEAFF
clone size: NA; J gene: TRBJ2-1; V gene: TRBV7-2; D gene: TRBD1; CDR3 DNA: TGTGCCAGCAGTTGGACAGGGGGCAACAATGAGCAGTTCTTC; CDR3 protein: CASSWTGGNNEQFF
clone size: once; J gene: TRBJ2-5; V gene: TRBV29-1; D gene: TRBD2; CDR3 DNA: TGCAGCGTTGATCCTAGCGGGGGGCAACCTATTCAGACCCAGTACTTC; CDR3 protein: CSVDPSGGQPIQTQYF
clone size: few; J gene: TRBJ2-7; V gene: TRBV14; D gene: NA; CDR3 DNA: TGTGCCAGCAGCCAAGATATACGCTCCTACGAGCAGTACTTC; CDR3 protein: CASSQDIRSYEQYF
clone size: NA; J gene: TRBJ1-1; V gene: TRBV7-9; D gene: NA; CDR3 DNA: TGTGCCAGCAGCTTAGTTTTGGGGGTTTCTGAAGCTTTCTTT; CDR3 protein: CASSLVLGVSEAFF
clone size: NA; J gene: TRBJ2-5; V gene: TRBV18; D gene: TRBD2; CDR3 DNA: TGTGCCAGCTCACCACTTGCCCCTAGCGGGGGAGAGACCCAGTACTTC; CDR3 protein: CASSPLAPSGGETQYF
clone size: NA; J gene: TRBJ2-1; V gene: TRBV10-3; D gene: TRBD1; CDR3 DNA: TGTGCCATTGGGGACAGGGGGTACAATGAGCAGTTCTTC; CDR3 protein: CAIGDRGYNEQFF
clone size: once; J gene: TRBJ1-2; V gene: TRBV7-2; D gene: NA; CDR3 DNA: TGTGCCAGCAGCTTAAGTACAGGGAACTATGGCTACACCTTC; CDR3 protein: CASSLSTGNYGYTF
clone size: NA; J gene: TRBJ1-4; V gene: TRBV5-1; D gene: TRBD1; CDR3 DNA: TGCGCCAGCAGCTTAGGACAGGGACCCAATGAAAAACTGTTTTTT; CDR3 protein: CASSLGQGPNEKLFF
clone size: NA; J gene: TRBJ2-3; V gene: TRBV5-1; D gene: TRBD1; CDR3 DNA: TGCGCCAGCAGCAGCCGGACAGGAGAGACAGATACGCAGTATTTT; CDR3 protein: CASSSRTGETDTQYF
clone size: few; J gene: TRBJ2-5; V gene: TRBV6-1; D gene: TRBD2; CDR3 DNA: TGTGCCAGCAGTGACGGGGGGGGGCAAGAGACCCAGTACTTC; CDR3 protein: CASSDGGGQETQYF
clone size: NA; J gene: TRBJ2-7; V gene: TRBV7-2; D gene: TRBD1; CDR3 DNA: TGTGCCAGCAGCTCCCAGACAGGGGGGAGCGAGCAGTACTTC; CDR3 protein: CASSSQTGGSEQYF
clone size: many; J gene: TRBJ1-2; V gene: TRBV5-5; D gene: NA; CDR3 DNA: TGTGCCAGCAGCTTGGAAGGGGTTAAGGTGACCTTC; CDR3 protein: CASSLEGVKVTF
clone size: NA; J gene: TRBJ1-6; V gene: TRBV4-3; D gene: NA; CDR3 DNA: TGCGCCAGCAGCCAAGATCACAGGAATTCACCCCTCCACTTT; CDR3 protein: CASSQDHRNSPLHF
clone size: NA; J gene: TRBJ2-6; V gene: TRBV30; D gene: TRBD1; CDR3 DNA: TGTGCCTGGAGTGTAGGGACAGGCTACTCTGGGGCCAACGTCCTGACTTTC; CDR3 protein: CAWSVGTGYSGANVLTF
clone size: once; J gene: TRBJ2-7; V gene: TRBV19; D gene: NA; CDR3 DNA: TGTGCCAGTAGTATAGAACACACGGAGGGGGATGGCTACGAGCAGTACTTC; CDR3 protein: CASSIEHTEGDGYEQYF
clone size: few; J gene: TRBJ1-4; V gene: TRBV5-4; D gene: NA; CDR3 DNA: TGTGCCAGCAGCTTGGCCGGGGCAACTAATGAAAAACTGTTTTTT; CDR3 protein: CASSLAGATNEKLFF
clone size: NA; J gene: TRBJ2-7; V gene: TRBV9; D gene: TRBD1; CDR3 DNA: TGTGCCAGCAGTCCTCAAGGACAGGGTGGGTACGAGCAGTACTTC; CDR3 protein: CASSPQGQGGYEQYF
clone size: NA; J gene: TRBJ2-7; V gene: TRBV29-1; D gene: NA; CDR3 DNA: TGCAGCGTCTCCCAGCGGAGCTCCTACGAGCAGTACTTC; CDR3 protein: CSVSQRSSYEQYF
clone size: NA; J gene: TRBJ2-2; V gene: TRBV10-3; D gene: NA; CDR3 DNA: TGTGCCATCAAGCAGACGGAAACCGGGGAGCTGTTTTTT; CDR3 protein: CAIKQTETGELFF
clone size: NA; J gene: TRBJ2-7; V gene: TRBV11-2; D gene: NA; CDR3 DNA: TGTGCCAGCAGCTTAGATCCGAGGGGGGATTCCTACGAGCAGTACTTC; CDR3 protein: CASSLDPRGDSYEQYF
clone size: NA; J gene: TRBJ2-4; V gene: TRBV6-1; D gene: TRBD2; CDR3 DNA: TGTGCCAGCAGTGATCAGTTGGGGGGGACTTTAGCCAAAAACATTCAGTACTTC; CDR3 protein: CASSDQLGGTLAKNIQYF
clone size: NA; J gene: TRBJ2-2; V gene: TRBV11-3; D gene: NA; CDR3 DNA: TGTGCCAGCAGTCAAAGCAGGTCCGGGGAGCTGTTTTTT; CDR3 protein: CASSQSRSGELFF
clone size: NA; J gene: TRBJ2-7; V gene: TRBV11-2; D gene: NA; CDR3 DNA: TGTGCCAGCAGCTTAGAAGTGTGGAGTGCCTACGAGCAGTACTTC; CDR3 protein: CASSLEVWSAYEQYF
clone size: NA; J gene: TRBJ1-1; V gene: TRBV4-1; D gene: NA; CDR3 DNA: TGCGCCAGCAGCCAAGTGGATCCGGGAGAGAACACTGAAGCTTTCTTT; CDR3 protein: CASSQVDPGENTEAFF
clone size: NA; J gene: TRBJ1-5; V gene: TRBV29-1; D gene: TRBD1; CDR3 DNA: TGCAGCGTGGCGATGAATCAGGGGGTCAATCAGCCCCAGCATTTT; CDR3 protein: CSVAMNQGVNQPQHF
clone size: NA; J gene: TRBJ2-5; V gene: TRBV2; D gene: TRBD1; CDR3 DNA: TGTGCCAGCGCCCAGGACAGGGCACAAGAGACCCAGTACTTC; CDR3 protein: CASAQDRAQETQYF
clone size: NA; J gene: TRBJ2-7; V gene: TRBV18; D gene: NA; CDR3 DNA: TGTGCCAGCTCACCACAGGGGGTCCACGAGCAGTACTTC; CDR3 protein: CASSPQGVHEQYF
clone size: NA; J gene: TRBJ1-2; V gene: TRBV19; D gene: TRBD1; CDR3 DNA: TGTGCCAGTAGCCCGCTCGGTGGACAGGGAGGTGGCTACACCTTC; CDR3 protein: CASSPLGGQGGGYTF
clone size: few; J gene: TRBJ2-5; V gene: TRBV7-2; D gene: TRBD1; CDR3 DNA: TGTGCCAGCAGCTTAGCGGTTACAGGGGGCCAAGAGACCCAGTACTTC; CDR3 protein: CASSLAVTGGQETQYF
clone size: NA; J gene: TRBJ2-5; V gene: TRBV18; D gene: NA; CDR3 DNA: TGTGCCAGCTCCCCAAAGGGGGGCGGGGAGACCCAGTACTTC; CDR3 protein: CASSPKGGGETQYF
clone size: NA; J gene: TRBJ2-3; V gene: TRBV19; D gene: NA; CDR3 DNA: TGTGCCAGTGGTATCTCTCCAGATACGCAGTATTTT; CDR3 protein: CASGISPDTQYF
clone size: NA; J gene: TRBJ2-7; V gene: TRBV30; D gene: TRBD1; CDR3 DNA: TGTGCCGGAGCTTATCACCGGGACAGGTCTGGGTTGGAGCAGTACTTC; CDR3 protein: CAGAYHRDRSGLEQYF
clone size: NA; J gene: TRBJ2-3; V gene: TRBV5-1; D gene: TRBD2; CDR3 DNA: TGCGCCAGCAGCTTGGACGTTAGCGGGGGGGCAGATACGCAGTATTTT; CDR3 protein: CASSLDVSGGADTQYF